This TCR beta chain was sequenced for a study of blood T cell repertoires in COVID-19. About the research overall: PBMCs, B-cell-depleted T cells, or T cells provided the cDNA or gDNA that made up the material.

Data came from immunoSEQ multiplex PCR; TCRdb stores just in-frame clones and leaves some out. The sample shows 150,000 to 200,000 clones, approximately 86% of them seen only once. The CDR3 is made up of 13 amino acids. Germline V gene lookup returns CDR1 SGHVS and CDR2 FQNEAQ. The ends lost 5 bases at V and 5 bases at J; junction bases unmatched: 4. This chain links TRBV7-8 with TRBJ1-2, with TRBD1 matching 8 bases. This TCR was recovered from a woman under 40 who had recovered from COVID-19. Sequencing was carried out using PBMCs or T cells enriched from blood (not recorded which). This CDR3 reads CASSPDRGYGYTF. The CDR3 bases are TGTGCCAGCAGCCCCGACAGGGGTTATGGCTACACCTTC.